This TCR beta chain was observed in a study of CD8+ T cells in alopecia areata. As for this clone: What it binds is not known.

Once RNA had been extracted, it was reverse transcribed into cDNA to act as the sequencing template. Method: immunoSEQ multiplex PCR; TCRdb's copy keeps in-frame clones and lacks some. The repertoire holds fewer than 250,000 clones, with around two fifths as singletons. V was trimmed by 3 bases and J by 1 base, leaving 9 bases between them. The germline gives CDR1 SGHTA, CDR2 FQGNSA. The CDR3 is made up of 14 amino acids. Study-level results: It was observed that many expanded lesional clones persisted in scalp and blood during tofacitinib.

Treatment here: oral pan-JAK inhibitor, 5-10 mg twice daily. This receptor was obtained from a human donor with alopecia areata. The sequencing used CD4+ T cells sorted from blood, collected at roughly week 36, from a patient treated with tofacitinib. J is TRBJ1-1 and V is TRBV7-2; D is ambiguous. CDR3 protein: CASSFGRENTEAFF. CDR3 coding DNA: TGTGCCAGCAGCTTCGGGCGGGAGAACACTGAAGCTTTCTTT.